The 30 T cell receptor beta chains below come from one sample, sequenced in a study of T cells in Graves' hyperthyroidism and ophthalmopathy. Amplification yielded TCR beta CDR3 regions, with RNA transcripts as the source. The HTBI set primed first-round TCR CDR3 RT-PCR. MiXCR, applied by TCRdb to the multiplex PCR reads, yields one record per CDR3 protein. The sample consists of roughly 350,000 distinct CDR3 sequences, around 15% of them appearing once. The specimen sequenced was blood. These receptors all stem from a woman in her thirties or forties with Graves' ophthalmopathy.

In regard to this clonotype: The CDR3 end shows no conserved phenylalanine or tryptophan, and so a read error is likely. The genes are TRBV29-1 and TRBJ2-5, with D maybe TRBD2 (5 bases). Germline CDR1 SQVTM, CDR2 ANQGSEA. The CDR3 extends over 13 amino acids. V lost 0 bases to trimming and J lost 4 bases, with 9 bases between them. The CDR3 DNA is TGCAGCGTTGAAGATCCGGGATTAGAGACCCAGTACCTC. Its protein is CSVEDPGLETQYL.

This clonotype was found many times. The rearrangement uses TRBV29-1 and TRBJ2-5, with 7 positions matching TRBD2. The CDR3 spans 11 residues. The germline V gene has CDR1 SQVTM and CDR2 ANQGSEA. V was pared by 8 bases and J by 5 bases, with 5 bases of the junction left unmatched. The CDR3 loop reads CSSLRGETQYF. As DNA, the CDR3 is TGCAGCTCCTTGCGGGGGGAGACCCAGTACTTC.

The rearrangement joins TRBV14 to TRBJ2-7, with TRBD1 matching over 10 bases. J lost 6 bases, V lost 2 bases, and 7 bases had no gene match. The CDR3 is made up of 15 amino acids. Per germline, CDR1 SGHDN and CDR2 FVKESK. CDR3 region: CASSQRQGAIPEQYF. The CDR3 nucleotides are TGTGCCAGCAGCCAAAGACAGGGGGCAATCCCCGAGCAGTACTTC.

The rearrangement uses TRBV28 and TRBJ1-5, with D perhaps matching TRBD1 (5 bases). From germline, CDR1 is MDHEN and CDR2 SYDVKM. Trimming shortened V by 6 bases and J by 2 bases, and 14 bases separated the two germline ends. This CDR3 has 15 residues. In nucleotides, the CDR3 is TGTGCCAGCAGCCGTCTTGAGACAGGCAATCAGCCCCAGCATTTT. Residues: CASSRLETGNQPQHF.

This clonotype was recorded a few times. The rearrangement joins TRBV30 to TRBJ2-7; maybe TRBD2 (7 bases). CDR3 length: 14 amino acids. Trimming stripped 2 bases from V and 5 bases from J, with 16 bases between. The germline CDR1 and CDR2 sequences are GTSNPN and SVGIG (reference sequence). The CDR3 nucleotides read TGTGCCTGGAGTCAGGGGAGGGTATCAGACGAGCAGTACTTC. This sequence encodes CAWSQGRVSDEQYF.

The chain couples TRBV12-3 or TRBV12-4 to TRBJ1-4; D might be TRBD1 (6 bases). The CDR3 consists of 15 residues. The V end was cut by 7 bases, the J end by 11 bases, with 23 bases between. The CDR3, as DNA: TGTGCCAGCAAGGGGCCGGACAGCACCTCCGGGAAACTGTTTTTT. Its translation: CASKGPDSTSGKLFF.

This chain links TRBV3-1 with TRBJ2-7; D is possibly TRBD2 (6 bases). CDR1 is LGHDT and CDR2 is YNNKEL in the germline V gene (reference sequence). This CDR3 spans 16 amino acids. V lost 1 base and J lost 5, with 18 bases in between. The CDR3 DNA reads TGTGCCAGCAGCCAAGCCCTACTGGGGGGTCGCCACGAGCAGTACTTC. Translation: CASSQALLGGRHEQYF.

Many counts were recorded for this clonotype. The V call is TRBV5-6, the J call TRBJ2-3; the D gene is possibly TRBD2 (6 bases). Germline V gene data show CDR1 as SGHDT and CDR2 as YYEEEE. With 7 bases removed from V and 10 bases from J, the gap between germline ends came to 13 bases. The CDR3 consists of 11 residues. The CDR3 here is CASRRDSAQYF. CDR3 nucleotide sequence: TGTGCCAGCCGCCGGGACTCCGCGCAGTATTTT.

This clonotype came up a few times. The CDR3 reads CASSPRGGGAYEQYF. Written as DNA, the CDR3 is TGCGCCAGCAGCCCCAGGGGCGGGGGGGCCTACGAGCAGTACTTC. V usage is TRBV4-1 and J usage is TRBJ2-7; 9 nucleotides line up with TRBD2. Germline-derived CDR1 and CDR2 are MGHRA and YSYEKL. The CDR3 contains 15 residues. The trim removed 4 bases at V and 2 bases at J, leaving 6 bases unmatched.

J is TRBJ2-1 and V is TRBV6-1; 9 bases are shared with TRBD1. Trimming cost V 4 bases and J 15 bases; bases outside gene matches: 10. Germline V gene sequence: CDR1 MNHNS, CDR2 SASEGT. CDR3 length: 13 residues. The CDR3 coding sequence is TGTGCCAGCAGTGCTCTGCGGGACAGGGAGTTGTTCTTC. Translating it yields CASSALRDRELFF.

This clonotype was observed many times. This CDR3 reads CASSLIPGQLQETQYF. For the CDR3, the DNA is TGTGCCAGCAGCTTGATTCCGGGACAACTCCAAGAGACCCAGTACTTC. The V and J genes are TRBV5-6 and TRBJ2-5; D is perhaps TRBD1 (6 bases). The germline V gene encodes CDR1 SGHDT and CDR2 YYEEEE. The CDR3 covers 16 residues. V was shortened by 1 base and J by 1 base, with 14 bases between the two germline ends.

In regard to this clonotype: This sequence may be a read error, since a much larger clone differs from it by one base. For the CDR3, the DNA is TGTGCCAGCGGCCCCGGGACAGGGAACGAGCAGTACTTC. Protein sequence: CASGPGTGNEQYF. The chain combines TRBV12-3 or TRBV12-4 with TRBJ2-7; 9 bases map to TRBD1. CDR3 length: 13 residues. V lost 8 bases, J lost 5 bases, and 7 bases stayed unmatched.

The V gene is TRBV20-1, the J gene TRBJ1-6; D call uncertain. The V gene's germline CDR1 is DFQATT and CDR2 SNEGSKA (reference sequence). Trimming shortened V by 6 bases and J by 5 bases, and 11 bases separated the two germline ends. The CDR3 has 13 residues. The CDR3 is CSARTVHNSPLHF. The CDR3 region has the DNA TGCAGTGCCCGGACGGTCCATAATTCACCCCTCCACTTT.

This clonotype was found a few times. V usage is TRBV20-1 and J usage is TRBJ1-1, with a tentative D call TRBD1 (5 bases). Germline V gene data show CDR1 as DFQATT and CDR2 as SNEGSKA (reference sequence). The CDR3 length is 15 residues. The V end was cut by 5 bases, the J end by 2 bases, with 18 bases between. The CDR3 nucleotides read TGCAGTGCTTCACCTGACAGCACGCCTAACACTGAAGCTTTCTTT. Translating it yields CSASPDSTPNTEAFF.

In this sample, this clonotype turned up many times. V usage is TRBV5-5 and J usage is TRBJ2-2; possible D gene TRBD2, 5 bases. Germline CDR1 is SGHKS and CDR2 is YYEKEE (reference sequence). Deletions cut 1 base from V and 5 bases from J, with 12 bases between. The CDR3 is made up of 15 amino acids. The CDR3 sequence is CASSLFGRRTGELFF. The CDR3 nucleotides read TGTGCCAGCAGCTTGTTTGGCCGGAGGACCGGGGAGCTGTTTTTT.

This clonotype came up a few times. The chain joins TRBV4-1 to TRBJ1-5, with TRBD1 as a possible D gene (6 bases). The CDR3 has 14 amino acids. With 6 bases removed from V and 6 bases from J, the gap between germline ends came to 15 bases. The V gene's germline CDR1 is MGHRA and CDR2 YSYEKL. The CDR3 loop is CASSPRGGGQPQHF. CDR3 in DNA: TGCGCCAGCAGTCCTCGTGGGGGCGGTCAGCCCCAGCATTTT.

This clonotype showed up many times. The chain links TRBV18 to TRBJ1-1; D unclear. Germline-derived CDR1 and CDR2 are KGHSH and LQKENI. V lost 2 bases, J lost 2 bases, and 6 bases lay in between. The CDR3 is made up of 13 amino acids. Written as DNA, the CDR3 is TGTGCCAGCTCACCAGGAGAAAACACTGAAGCTTTCTTT. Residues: CASSPGENTEAFF.

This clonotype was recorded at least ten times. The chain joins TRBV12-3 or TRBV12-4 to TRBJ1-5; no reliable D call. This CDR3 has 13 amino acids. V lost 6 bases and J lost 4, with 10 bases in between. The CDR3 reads CASSQDGNQPQHF. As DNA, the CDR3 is TGTGCCAGCAGCCAGGACGGTAATCAGCCCCAGCATTTT.

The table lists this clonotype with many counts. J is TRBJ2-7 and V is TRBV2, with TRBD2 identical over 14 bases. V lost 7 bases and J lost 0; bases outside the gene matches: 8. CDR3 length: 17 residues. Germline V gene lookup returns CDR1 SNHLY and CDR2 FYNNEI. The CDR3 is CASIPGLAGESSYEQYF. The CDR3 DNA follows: TGTGCCAGCATTCCGGGACTAGCGGGGGAAAGCTCCTACGAGCAGTACTTC. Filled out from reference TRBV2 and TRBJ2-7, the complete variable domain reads EPEVTQTPSHQVTQMGQEVILRCVPISNHLYFYWYRQILGQKVEFLVSFYNNEISEKSEIFDDQFSVERPDGSNFTLKIRSTKLEDSAMYFCASIPGLAGESSYEQYFGPGTRLTVT.

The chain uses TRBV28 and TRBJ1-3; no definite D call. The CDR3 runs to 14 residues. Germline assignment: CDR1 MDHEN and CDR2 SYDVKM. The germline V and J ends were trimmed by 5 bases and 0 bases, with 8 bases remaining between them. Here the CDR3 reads CASSPLLSGNTIYF. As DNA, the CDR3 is TGTGCCAGCAGTCCCCTACTCTCTGGAAACACCATATATTTT.

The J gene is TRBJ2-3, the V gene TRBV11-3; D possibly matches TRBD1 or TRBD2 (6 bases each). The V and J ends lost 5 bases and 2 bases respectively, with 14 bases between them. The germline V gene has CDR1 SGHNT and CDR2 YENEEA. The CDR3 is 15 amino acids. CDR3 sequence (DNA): TGTGCCAGCAGCCCGAACGGGGGCTACACAGATACGCAGTATTTT. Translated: CASSPNGGYTDTQYF.

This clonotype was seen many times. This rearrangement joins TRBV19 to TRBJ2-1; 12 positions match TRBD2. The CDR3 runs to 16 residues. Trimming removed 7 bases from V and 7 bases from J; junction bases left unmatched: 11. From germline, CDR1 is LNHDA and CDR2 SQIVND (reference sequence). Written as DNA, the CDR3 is TGTGCCAGTAAAAATCTAGCGGGAGGGCCCTCGAATGAGCAGTTCTTC. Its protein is CASKNLAGGPSNEQFF.

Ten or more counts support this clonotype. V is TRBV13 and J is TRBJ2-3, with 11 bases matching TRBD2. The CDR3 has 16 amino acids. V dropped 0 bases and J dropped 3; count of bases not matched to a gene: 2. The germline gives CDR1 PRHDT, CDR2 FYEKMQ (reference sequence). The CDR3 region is CASSLGLAGVTDTQYF. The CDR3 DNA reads TGTGCCAGCAGCTTAGGACTAGCGGGGGTAACAGATACGCAGTATTTT.

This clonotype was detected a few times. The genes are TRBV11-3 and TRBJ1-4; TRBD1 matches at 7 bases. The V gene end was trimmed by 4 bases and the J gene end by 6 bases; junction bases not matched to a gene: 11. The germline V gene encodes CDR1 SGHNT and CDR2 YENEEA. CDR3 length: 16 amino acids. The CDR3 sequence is CASSSSRGTADEKLFF. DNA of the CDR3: TGTGCCAGCAGCTCTTCGAGGGGGACAGCGGATGAAAAACTGTTTTTT.

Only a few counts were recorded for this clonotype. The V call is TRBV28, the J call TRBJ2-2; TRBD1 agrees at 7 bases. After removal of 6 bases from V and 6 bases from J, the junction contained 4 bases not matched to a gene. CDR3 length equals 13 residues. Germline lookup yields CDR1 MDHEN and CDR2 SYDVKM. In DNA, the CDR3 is TGTGCCAGCAGATCAGGGGGACCCGGGGAGCTGTTTTTT. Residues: CASRSGGPGELFF.

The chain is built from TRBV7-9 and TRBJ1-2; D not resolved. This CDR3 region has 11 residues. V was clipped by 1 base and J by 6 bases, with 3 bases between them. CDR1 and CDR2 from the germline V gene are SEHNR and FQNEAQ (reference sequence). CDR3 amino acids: CASSLEHGYTF. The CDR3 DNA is TGTGCCAGCAGCTTAGAACATGGCTACACCTTC.

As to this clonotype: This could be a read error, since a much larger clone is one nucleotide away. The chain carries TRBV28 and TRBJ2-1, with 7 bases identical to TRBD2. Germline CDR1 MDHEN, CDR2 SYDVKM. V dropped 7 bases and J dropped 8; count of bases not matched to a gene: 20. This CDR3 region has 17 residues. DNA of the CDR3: TGTGCCAGCAACCCCAGGGCGGCGGGAGTAAACCGCGATGAGCAGTTCTTC. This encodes CASNPRAAGVNRDEQFF.

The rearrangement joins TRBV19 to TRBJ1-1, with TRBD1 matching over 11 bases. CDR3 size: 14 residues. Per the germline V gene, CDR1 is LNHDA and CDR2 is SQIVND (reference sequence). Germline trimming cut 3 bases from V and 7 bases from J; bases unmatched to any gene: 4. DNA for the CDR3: TGTGCCAGTAGTATCGGACAGGGGGCGAGTGAAGCTTTCTTT. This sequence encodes CASSIGQGASEAFF. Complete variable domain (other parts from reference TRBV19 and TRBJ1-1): DGGITQSPKYLFRKEGQNVTLSCEQNLNHDAMYWYRQDPGQGLRLIYYSQIVNDFQKGDIAEGYSVSREKKESFPLTVTSAQKNPTAFYLCASSIGQGASEAFFGQGTRLTVV.

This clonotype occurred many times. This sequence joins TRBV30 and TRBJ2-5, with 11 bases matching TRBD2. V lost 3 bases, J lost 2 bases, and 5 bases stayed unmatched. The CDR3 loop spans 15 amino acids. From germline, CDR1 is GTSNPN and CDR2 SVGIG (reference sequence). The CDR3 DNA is TGTGCCTGGAGCTTAGCGGGAGGGATACAAGAGACCCAGTACTTC. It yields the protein CAWSLAGGIQETQYF.

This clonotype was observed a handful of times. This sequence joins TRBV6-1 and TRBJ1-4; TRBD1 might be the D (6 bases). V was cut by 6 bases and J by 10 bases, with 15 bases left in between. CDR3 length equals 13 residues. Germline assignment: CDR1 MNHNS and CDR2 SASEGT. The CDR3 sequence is CASRERGLGKLFF. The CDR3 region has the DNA TGTGCCAGCAGAGAAAGGGGGTTGGGAAAACTGTTTTTT.